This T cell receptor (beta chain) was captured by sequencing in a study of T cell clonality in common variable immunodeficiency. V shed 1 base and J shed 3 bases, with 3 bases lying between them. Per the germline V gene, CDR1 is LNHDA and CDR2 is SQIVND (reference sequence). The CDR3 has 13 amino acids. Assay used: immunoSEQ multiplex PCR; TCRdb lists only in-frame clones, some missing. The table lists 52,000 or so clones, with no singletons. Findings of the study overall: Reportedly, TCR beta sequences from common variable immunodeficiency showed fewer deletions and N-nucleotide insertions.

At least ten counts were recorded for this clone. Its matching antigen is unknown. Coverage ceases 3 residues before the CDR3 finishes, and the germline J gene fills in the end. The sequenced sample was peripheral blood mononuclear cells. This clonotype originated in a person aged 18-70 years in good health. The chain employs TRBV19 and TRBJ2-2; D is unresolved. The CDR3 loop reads CASSIGDTGELFF. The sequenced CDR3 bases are TGTGCCAGTAGTATAGGCGACACCGGGGAG.